Listed below are T cell receptor beta chains from one sample, sequenced in a study of blood T cell repertoires in COVID-19. The protocol was immunoSEQ multiplex PCR, while the TCRdb copy is restricted to in-frame clones and leaves out a portion. The data contain 20,000 to 30,000 clones, around 90% of them seen just once; the ten biggest clones take up around 2.8%. Sequenced input: peripheral blood. The receptor set was obtained from a human donor in a cohort sampled during active COVID-19. The CDR3 runs from the conserved cysteine through the conserved F or W. A D gene is named only where the DNA matches it firmly. The size entry is marked missing in some rows and otherwise reads once, few, many or a size class.

DNA: TGTGCCAGCAGCACCAGAACCCCGGGACAGATCACAGATACGCAGTATTTT
CDR3: CASSTRTPGQITDTQYF
size: few
V: TRBV11-2
J: TRBJ2-3
D: TRBD1

DNA: TGTGCCAGCAGCTTAGGGTTGTATCGCCTAACCCCGAGCTCCTACAATGAGCAGTTCTTC
CDR3: CASSLGLYRLTPSSYNEQFF
size: NA
V: TRBV11-3
J: TRBJ2-1
D: NA

DNA: TGTGCCAGCAGTTACTCGGGCGATAATGAAGAAAAACTGTTTTTT
CDR3: CASSYSGDNEEKLFF
size: NA
V: TRBV6-5
J: TRBJ1-4
D: NA

DNA: TGTGCCAGCAGTGAGCGGGGGGGCCTTTACAATGAGCAGTTCTTC
CDR3: CASSERGGLYNEQFF
size: NA
V: TRBV6-1
J: TRBJ2-1
D: TRBD2

DNA: TGCAGCGTTGAGACAGGGCTATCCTACGAGCAGTACTTC
CDR3: CSVETGLSYEQYF
size: few
V: TRBV29-1
J: TRBJ2-7
D: TRBD1

DNA: TGTGCCAGCACGCTAGGACAGATTCTAGCCAAAAACATTCAGTACTTC
CDR3: CASTLGQILAKNIQYF
size: NA
V: TRBV5-8
J: TRBJ2-4
D: NA

DNA: TGTGCCAGCACCGAACAGGGTACTAACTATGGCTACACCTTC
CDR3: CASTEQGTNYGYTF
size: NA
V: TRBV9
J: TRBJ1-2
D: NA

DNA: TGTGCCAGCAGCCAACCCCCCGGGACACTTGAAGAAGCTTTCTTT
CDR3: CASSQPPGTLEEAFF
size: NA
V: TRBV4-2
J: TRBJ1-1
D: NA

DNA: TGTGCCAGCAGTTACATGATGAGTGCTGAGACCCAGTACTTC
CDR3: CASSYMMSAETQYF
size: NA
V: TRBV6-6
J: TRBJ2-5
D: NA

DNA: TGTGCCAGCAGTCCCACCTACGAGCAGTACTTC
CDR3: CASSPTYEQYF
size: few
V: TRBV2
J: TRBJ2-7
D: NA

DNA: TGTGCCAGCAGTCCGGGGGACAGGGCTGACAATGAGCAGTTCTTC
CDR3: CASSPGDRADNEQFF
size: NA
V: TRBV5-8
J: TRBJ2-1
D: TRBD1

DNA: TGTGCCAGCAGTGATCGGCCGGGAAGCAATCAGCCCCAGCATTTT
CDR3: CASSDRPGSNQPQHF
size: NA
V: TRBV2
J: TRBJ1-5
D: NA

DNA: TGCGCCAGCAGCCTGGGTGTCGGGGGGGGGCAAGAGACCCAGTACTTC
CDR3: CASSLGVGGGQETQYF
size: NA
V: TRBV4-1
J: TRBJ2-5
D: TRBD2

DNA: TGTGCCAGCTCACCTCCGGGACAGGGATCCTACGAGCAGTACTTC
CDR3: CASSPPGQGSYEQYF
size: NA
V: TRBV18
J: TRBJ2-7
D: TRBD1

DNA: TGTGCCATCAGTGAATTAGCGGGAGGCCCTACGAATGAGCAGTTCTTC
CDR3: CAISELAGGPTNEQFF
size: once
V: TRBV10-3
J: TRBJ2-1
D: TRBD2

DNA: TGTGCCAGCAGTTATTCATCCTACAATGAGCAGTTCTTC
CDR3: CASSYSSYNEQFF
size: NA
V: TRBV6-5
J: TRBJ2-1
D: NA

DNA: TGTGCCAGCAGCATAGAGTTAGCAGATACGCAGTATTTT
CDR3: CASSIELADTQYF
size: NA
V: TRBV6-5
J: TRBJ2-3
D: NA

DNA: TGTGCCAGCAGCCATGGGCGGGACACAGATACGCAGTATTTT
CDR3: CASSHGRDTDTQYF
size: NA
V: TRBV3-1/TRBV3-2
J: TRBJ2-3
D: NA

DNA: TGTGCCAGCAGTGCGACTAGCGGGACGGTAAATGAGCAGTTCTTC
CDR3: CASSATSGTVNEQFF
size: NA
V: TRBV27
J: TRBJ2-1
D: TRBD2

DNA: TGTGCCAGTGCAGGACTAGCGGGAGTCCCCACCGGGGAGCTGTTTTTT
CDR3: CASAGLAGVPTGELFF
size: NA
V: TRBV2
J: TRBJ2-2
D: TRBD2

DNA: TGTGCCAGCGGGACAGGGCCGAACACCGGGGAGCTGTTTTTT
CDR3: CASGTGPNTGELFF
size: NA
V: TRBV6-5
J: TRBJ2-2
D: TRBD1

DNA: TGTGCCAGCAGGCAGGCAAACACTGAAGCTTTCTTT
CDR3: CASRQANTEAFF
size: NA
V: TRBV28
J: TRBJ1-1
D: NA

DNA: TGTGCCAGCCTAGAGGGGGCCTTTCGCACAGATACGCAGTATTTT
CDR3: CASLEGAFRTDTQYF
size: NA
V: TRBV2
J: TRBJ2-3
D: TRBD1

DNA: TGCGCCAGCAGCTTGGAGGCAAGGGGAACCATATATTTT
CDR3: CASSLEARGTIYF
size: NA
V: TRBV5-1
J: TRBJ1-3
D: NA

DNA: TGTGCCAGCAGCTTAAACAGGGGAGGCGATGAGCAGTTCTTC
CDR3: CASSLNRGGDEQFF
size: NA
V: TRBV11-1
J: TRBJ2-1
D: NA